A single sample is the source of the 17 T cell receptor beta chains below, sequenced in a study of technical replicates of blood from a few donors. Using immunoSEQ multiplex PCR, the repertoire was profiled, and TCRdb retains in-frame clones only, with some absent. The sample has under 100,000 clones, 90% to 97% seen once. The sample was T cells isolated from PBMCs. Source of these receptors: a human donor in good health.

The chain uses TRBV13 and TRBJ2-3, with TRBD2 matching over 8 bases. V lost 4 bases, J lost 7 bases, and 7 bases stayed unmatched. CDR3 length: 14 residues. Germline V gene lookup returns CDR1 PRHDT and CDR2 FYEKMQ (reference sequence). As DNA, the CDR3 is TGTGCCAGCAGCTCCCAGCGGGAGTATTATACGCAGTATTTT. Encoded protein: CASSSQREYYTQYF.

CDR3 DNA sequence: TGTGCCAGCAGTCCTACAGGGGGGTACTCTGGAAACACCATATATTTT. This sequence encodes CASSPTGGYSGNTIYF. The rearrangement joins TRBV7-6 to TRBJ1-3; 8 bases map to TRBD1. With V trimmed by 6 bases and J by 0 bases, 7 bases remained unmatched. The CDR3 extends over 16 amino acids. Germline CDR1 SGHVS, CDR2 FNYEAQ.

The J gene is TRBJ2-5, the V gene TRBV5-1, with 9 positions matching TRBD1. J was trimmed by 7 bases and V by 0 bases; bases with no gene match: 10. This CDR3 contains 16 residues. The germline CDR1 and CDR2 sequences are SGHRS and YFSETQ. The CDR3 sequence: CASSLASRQGGRTQYF. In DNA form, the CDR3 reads TGCGCCAGCAGCTTGGCCTCGAGACAGGGGGGAAGGACCCAGTACTTC.

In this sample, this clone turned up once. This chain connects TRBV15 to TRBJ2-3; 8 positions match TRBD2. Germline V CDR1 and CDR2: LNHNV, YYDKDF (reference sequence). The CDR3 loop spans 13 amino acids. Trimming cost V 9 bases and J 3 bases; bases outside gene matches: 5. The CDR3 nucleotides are TGTGCCACGAGCGGGAGTAGTACAGATACGCAGTATTTT. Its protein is CATSGSSTDTQYF.

The CDR3 region is CAILGTGNSYEQYF. The CDR3 region has the DNA TGTGCCATACTAGGGACAGGGAATAGCTACGAGCAGTACTTC. The chain combines TRBV7-8 with TRBJ2-7; 9 positions match TRBD1. Looked up from germline, CDR1 is SGHVS and CDR2 is FQNEAQ. CDR3 size: 14 residues. The V and J ends lost 10 bases and 3 bases, in that order; junction bases with no gene match: 10.

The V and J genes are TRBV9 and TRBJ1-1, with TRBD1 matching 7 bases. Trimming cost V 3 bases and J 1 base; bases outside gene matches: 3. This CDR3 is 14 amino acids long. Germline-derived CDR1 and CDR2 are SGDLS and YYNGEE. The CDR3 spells CASSGRQGNTEAFF. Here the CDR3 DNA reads TGTGCCAGCAGCGGCCGACAGGGGAACACTGAAGCTTTCTTT.

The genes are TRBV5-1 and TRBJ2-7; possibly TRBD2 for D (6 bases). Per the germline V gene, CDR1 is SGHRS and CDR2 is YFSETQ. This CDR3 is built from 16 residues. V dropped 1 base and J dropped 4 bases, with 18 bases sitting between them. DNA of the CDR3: TGCGCCAGCAGCTTGTCCGCACCGGGAGATAATTACGAGCAGTACTTC. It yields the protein CASSLSAPGDNYEQYF.

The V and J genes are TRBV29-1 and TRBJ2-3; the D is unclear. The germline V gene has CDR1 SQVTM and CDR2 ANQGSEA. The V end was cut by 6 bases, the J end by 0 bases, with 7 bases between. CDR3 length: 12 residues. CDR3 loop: CSVLGSTDTQYF. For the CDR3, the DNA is TGCAGCGTCCTCGGGAGCACAGATACGCAGTATTTT.

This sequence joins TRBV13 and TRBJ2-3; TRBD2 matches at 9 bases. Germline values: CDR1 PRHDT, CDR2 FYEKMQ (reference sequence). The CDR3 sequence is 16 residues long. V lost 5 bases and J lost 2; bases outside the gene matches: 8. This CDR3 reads CASSQERGDSTDTQYF. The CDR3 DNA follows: TGTGCCAGCAGCCAAGAGCGGGGGGACTCCACAGATACGCAGTATTTT.

The CDR3 is CASSQGTGSNTEAFF. The CDR3 DNA sequence: TGTGCCAGCAGCCAGGGGACAGGGAGTAACACTGAAGCTTTCTTT. This rearrangement joins TRBV4-2 to TRBJ1-1; 9 nucleotides match TRBD1. Trimming cost V 3 bases and J 2 bases; bases outside gene matches: 4. Germline assignment: CDR1 LGHNA and CDR2 YNFKEQ. The CDR3 spans 15 residues.

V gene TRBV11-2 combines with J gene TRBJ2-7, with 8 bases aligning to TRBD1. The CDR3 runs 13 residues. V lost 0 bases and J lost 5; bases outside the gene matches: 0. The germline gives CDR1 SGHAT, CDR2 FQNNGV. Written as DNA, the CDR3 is TGTGCCAGCAGCTTAGACAGGGGGCACGAGCAGTACTTC. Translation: CASSLDRGHEQYF.

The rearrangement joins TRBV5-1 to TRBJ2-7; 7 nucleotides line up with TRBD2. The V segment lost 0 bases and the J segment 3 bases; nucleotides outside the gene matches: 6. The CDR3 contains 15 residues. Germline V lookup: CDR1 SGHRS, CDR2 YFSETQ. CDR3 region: CASSLDGGEDYEQYF. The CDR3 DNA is TGCGCCAGCAGCTTGGATGGGGGGGAGGACTACGAGCAGTACTTC. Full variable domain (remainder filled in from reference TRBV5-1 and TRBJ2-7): KAGVTQTPRYLIKTRGQQVTLSCSPISGHRSVSWYQQTPGQGLQFLFEYFSETQRNKGNFPGRFSGRQFSNSRSEMNVSTLELGDSALYLCASSLDGGEDYEQYFGPGTRLTVT.

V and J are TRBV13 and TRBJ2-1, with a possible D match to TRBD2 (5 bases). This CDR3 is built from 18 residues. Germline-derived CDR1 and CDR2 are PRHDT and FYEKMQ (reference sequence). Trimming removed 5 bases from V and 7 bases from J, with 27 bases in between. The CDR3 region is CASSAWTARSLPRNEQFF. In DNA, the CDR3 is TGTGCCAGCAGCGCCTGGACTGCAAGGTCCCTTCCTAGAAATGAGCAGTTCTTC.

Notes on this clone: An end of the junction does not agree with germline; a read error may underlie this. CDR3 in amino acids: CASSRVGTSGNNKDF. CDR3 in DNA: TGTGCCAGCAGTCGGGTGGGGACTAGCGGGAACAACAAGGACTTC. The chain is built from TRBV11-2 and TRBJ2-7, with 13 bases matching TRBD2. There are 15 residues in the CDR3. Germline lookup yields CDR1 SGHAT and CDR2 FQNNGV.

DNA of the CDR3: TGTGCCAGCAGTTACGTAACGGGACAGGGGAACTATGGCTACACCTTC. Protein product: CASSYVTGQGNYGYTF. The gene calls are TRBV6-5 and TRBJ1-2; 10 bases fit TRBD1. Germline CDR1 is MNHEY and CDR2 is SVGAGI. Germline trimming cut 2 bases from V and 2 bases from J; bases unmatched to any gene: 5. CDR3 length: 16 amino acids.

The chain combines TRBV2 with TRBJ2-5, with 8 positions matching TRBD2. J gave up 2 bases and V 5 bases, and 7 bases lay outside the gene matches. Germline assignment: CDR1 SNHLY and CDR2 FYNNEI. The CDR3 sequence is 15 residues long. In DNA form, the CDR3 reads TGTGCCAGCAGTCAACTAGCGGCGAAACAAGAGACCCAGTACTTC. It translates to CASSQLAAKQETQYF.

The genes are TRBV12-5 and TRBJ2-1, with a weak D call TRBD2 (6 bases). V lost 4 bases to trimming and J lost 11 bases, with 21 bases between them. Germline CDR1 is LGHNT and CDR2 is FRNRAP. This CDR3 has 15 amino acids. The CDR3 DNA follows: TGTGCTAGTGGTTCCACCGGTACTAGCATAATGAAGCAGTTCTTC. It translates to CASGSTGTSIMKQFF. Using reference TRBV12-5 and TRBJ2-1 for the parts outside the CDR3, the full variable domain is DARVTQTPRHKVTEMGQEVTMRCQPILGHNTVFWYRQTMMQGLELLAYFRNRAPLDDSGMPKDRFSAEMPDATLATLKIQPSEPRDSAVYFCASGSTGTSIMKQFFGPGTRLTVL.